This is a list of T cell receptor delta chains from one sample in a study of Vδ1+ human thymocytes. TCRdb re-called the multiplex PCR reads using CATT. The top ten clones hold about 0.24% of a sample with under 80,000 delta-chain clones, approximately 37% of them seen once. The sequencing input was Vdelta1+ gamma-delta thymocytes from the thymus. These receptors were obtained from a boy under three years old who had congenital heart surgery. CDR3s include the opening cysteine and the closing phenylalanine or tryptophan. Fields, in order: clone size, V gene, D gene, J gene, CDR3 protein, CDR3 DNA. A D gene is named only where the DNA matches it firmly. Expanded clones are given a class, and other clones once, few, many or no size at all.

few	TRDV1	NA	TRDJ1	CALGDLKGGYTDKLIF	TGTGCTCTTGGGGATCTTAAAGGGGGGTACACCGATAAACTCATCTTT
few	TRDV1	TRDD3	TRDJ2	CALGDPDGPGDTPWGAAQLFF	TGTGCTCTTGGGGACCCTGACGGTCCGGGGGATACCCCCTGGGGGGCAGCACAACTCTTCTTT
NA	TRDV1	TRDD3	TRDJ1	CALGELSRTGATDKLIF	TGTGCTCTTGGGGAACTGAGTCGTACTGGGGCCACCGATAAACTCATCTTT
NA	TRDV1	NA	TRDJ1	CALGEISQCGDKLIF	TGTGCTCTTGGGGAAATCTCCCAATGCGGGGATAAACTCATCTTT
few	TRDV1	NA	TRDJ1	CALGELIWDQGLPHTDKLIF	TGTGCTCTTGGGGAACTAATTTGGGACCAGGGCCTCCCCCACACCGATAAACTCATCTTT
NA	TRDV1	TRDD3	TRDJ1	CALGERGVWGIRDTDKLIF	TGTGCTCTTGGGGAACGGGGCGTATGGGGGATACGCGACACCGATAAACTCATCTTT
NA	TRDV1	NA	TRDJ1	CALGELGGVPHDKLIF	TGTGCTCTTGGGGAACTTGGTGGTGTACCCCACGATAAACTCATCTTT
NA	TRDV1	NA	TRDJ1	CALGGLQYWEKYTDKLIF	TGTGCTCTTGGGGGGCTACAGTACTGGGAGAAGTACACCGATAAACTCATCTTT
few	TRDV1	TRDD3	TRDJ1	CALGKPYPIVGITGDKLIF	TGTGCTCTTGGGAAACCCTATCCTATTGTGGGGATAACGGGCGATAAACTCATCTTT
few	TRDV1	TRDD3	TRDJ1	CALGTRLAGGYKLIF	TGTGCTCTTGGCACTCGGTTAGCTGGGGGATACAAACTCATCTTT
few	TRDV1	NA	TRDJ1	CALGNGGSYDSGAQQQRGCYTDKLIF	TGTGCTCTTGGGAACGGGGGTTCCTACGATTCTGGGGCCCAACAGCAAAGAGGTTGCTACACCGATAAACTCATCTTT
few	TRDV1	TRDD2	TRDJ1	CALGESTPPSLYTDKLIF	TGTGCTCTTGGGGAATCTACGCCACCTTCCTTGTACACCGATAAACTCATCTTT
NA	TRDV1	TRDD3	TRDJ1	CALGEVPSFGGDPHTDKLIF	TGTGCTCTTGGGGAAGTCCCATCCTTTGGGGGGGATCCTCACACCGATAAACTCATCTTT
NA	TRDV1	TRDD3	TRDJ1	CALGEVTTLVGAGGRSDKLIF	TGTGCTCTTGGGGAAGTTACTACACTGGTCGGTGCTGGGGGAAGGTCCGATAAACTCATCTTT
NA	TRDV1	NA	TRDJ1	CALGERVKGTERLIF	TGTGCTCTTGGGGAACGGGTAAAGGGCACGGAGAGGCTCATCTTT
few	TRDV1	TRDD3	TRDJ1	CAPPILGDFMYTDKLIF	TGTGCTCCACCCATACTGGGGGATTTCATGTACACCGATAAACTCATCTTT
few	TRDV1	TRDD3	TRDJ1	CALRLQAGWLWGIRAWYTDKLIF	TGTGCTCTTCGCCTTCAGGCTGGTTGGTTATGGGGGATACGTGCCTGGTACACCGATAAACTCATCTTT
NA	TRDV1	TRDD3	TRDJ1	CALGGSGGSRGKLIF	TGTGCTCTTGGGGGCTCGGGGGGATCCAGGGGAAAACTCATCTTT
NA	TRDV1	NA	TRDJ1	CALGPHLPVGGFALYELIF	TGTGCTCTTGGGCCCCACCTTCCTGTCGGGGGATTTGCGCTTTATGAACTCATCTTT
few	TRDV1	TRDD3	TRDJ1	CALGICPTTVVLGDIPDKLIF	TGTGCTCTTGGGATATGTCCTACAACGGTTGTCCTGGGGGATATTCCCGATAAACTCATCTTT
NA	TRDV1	TRDD3	TRDJ1	CALGELASGGYTDKLIF	TGTGCTCTTGGGGAACTGGCCTCCGGGGGATACACCGATAAACTCATCTTT
NA	TRDV1	TRDD3	TRDJ1	CALGELAPLGDPYTDKLIF	TGTGCTCTTGGGGAACTAGCTCCGCTGGGGGACCCTTACACCGATAAACTCATCTTT
few	TRDV1	NA	TRDJ1	CALGERLSPTSEDYTDKLIF	TGTGCTCTTGGGGAACGGTTATCTCCTACATCTGAGGATTACACCGATAAACTCATCTTT
NA	TRDV1	TRDD3	TRDJ1	CALGEAFPYWGTIILIF	TGTGCTCTTGGGGAGGCCTTCCCGTACTGGGGGACTATTATACTCATCTTT
few	TRDV1	NA	TRDJ1	CALGEHPLGSLVPGKDKLIF	TGTGCTCTTGGGGAACATCCTCTCGGTTCCTTAGTCCCGGGGAAAGATAAACTCATCTTT
NA	TRDV1	TRDD3	TRDJ1	CALGEPTLNWGPYTDKLIF	TGTGCTCTTGGGGAACCCACCCTTAACTGGGGGCCTTACACCGATAAACTCATCTTT
NA	TRDV1	TRDD3	TRDJ1	CALGELVGGSDPKLGDAYTDKLIF	TGTGCTCTTGGGGAACTCGTTGGAGGGAGCGATCCTAAACTGGGGGATGCGTACACCGATAAACTCATCTTT
NA	TRDV1	TRDD3	TRDJ1	CALGVTSTGGYAWYTDKPIF	TGTGCTCTTGGGGTCACTTCTACTGGGGGATACGCGTGGTACACCGATAAACCCATCTTT
NA	TRDV1	NA	TRDJ1	CALVFSRGTDQLIF	TGTGCTCTTGTTTTTAGTAGGGGTACCGATCAACTCATCTTT
few	TRDV2	TRDD3	TRDJ1	CACATGVWGIHTDKLIF	TGTGCCTGTGCCACCGGGGTGTGGGGGATACACACCGATAAACTCATCTTT
few	TRDV1	TRDD3	TRDJ1	CALGELVPIPRYWGMAAYTDKLIF	TGTGCTCTTGGGGAACTAGTCCCAATTCCTCGGTACTGGGGGATGGCCGCGTACACCGATAAACTCATCTTT
few	TRDV1	NA	TRDJ1	CALGGSTYEIIYTDKLIF	TGTGCTCTTGGGGGATCCACATACGAGATAATTTACACCGATAAACTCATCTTT
NA	TRDV1	NA	TRDJ1	CALGELVPRLADKLIF	TGTGCTCTTGGGGAACTAGTTCCTAGGTTGGCCGATAAACTCATCTTT
NA	TRDV1	TRDD3	TRDJ1	CALGERIASIYWGIRTDKLIF	TGTGCTCTTGGGGAAAGAATCGCCTCTATATACTGGGGGATACGGACCGATAAACTCATCTTT
NA	TRDV1	NA	TRDJ1	CALGEPLPKLGVYPPYTDKLIF	TGTGCTCTTGGGGAACCCCTTCCTAAACTGGGGGTCTACCCACCGTACACCGATAAACTCATCTTT
few	TRDV1	NA	TRDJ1	CALGELLKRRTLIAYTDKLIF	TGTGCTCTTGGGGAACTCCTCAAACGGCGTACTCTCATCGCGTACACCGATAAACTCATCTTT
few	TRDV1	TRDD3	TRDJ1	CALGEAPFPVWGIVLETDKLIF	TGTGCTCTTGGGGAAGCTCCCTTTCCGGTGTGGGGGATAGTCCTTGAGACCGATAAACTCATCTTT
NA	TRDV1	NA	TRDJ1	CALGECPGDKLIF	TGTGCTCTTGGGGAATGCCCGGGCGACAAACTCATCTTT
few	TRDV2	TRDD2	TRDJ1	CACDIRREPSSLGLDKLIF	TGTGCCTGTGACATCAGGAGGGAACCTTCCTCCCTCGGCCTCGATAAACTCATCTTT
NA	TRDV2	TRDD3	TRDJ1	CACGGAYWGKPLKLIF	TGTGCCTGTGGAGGGGCGTACTGGGGGAAACCTCTTAAACTCATCTTT
few	TRDV1	TRDD3	TRDJ1	CALGERSPGGSTDKLIF	TGTGCTCTTGGGGAACGGAGCCCTGGGGGATCGACCGATAAACTCATCTTT